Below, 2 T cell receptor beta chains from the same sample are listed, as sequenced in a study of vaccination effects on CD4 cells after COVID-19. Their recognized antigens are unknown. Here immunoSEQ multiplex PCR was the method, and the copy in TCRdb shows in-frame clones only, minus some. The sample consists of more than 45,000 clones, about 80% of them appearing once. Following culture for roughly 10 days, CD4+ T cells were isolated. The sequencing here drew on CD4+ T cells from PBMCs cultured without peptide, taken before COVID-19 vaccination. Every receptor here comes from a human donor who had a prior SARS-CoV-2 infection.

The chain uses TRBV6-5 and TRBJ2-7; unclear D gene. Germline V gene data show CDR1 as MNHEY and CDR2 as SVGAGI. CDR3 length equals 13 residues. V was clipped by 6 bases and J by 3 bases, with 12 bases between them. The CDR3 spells CASRRGPNYEQYF. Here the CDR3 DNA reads TGTGCCAGCAGGAGAGGACCGAACTACGAGCAGTACTTC.

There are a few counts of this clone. The CDR3 DNA reads as TGTGCCAGCTCACCATCCCCAGGGCTGCGAAACTATGGCTACACCTTC. Translating it yields CASSPSPGLRNYGYTF. V is TRBV18 and J is TRBJ1-2; a possible D gene is TRBD1 (5 bases). The CDR3 contains 16 residues. Between the trimmed V and J ends, which lost 2 bases and 2 bases, there was a span of 15 bases. Germline-derived CDR1 and CDR2 are KGHSH and LQKENI.